This record concerns one T cell receptor beta chain sequence. Its antigen is unknown. Researchers divided each subset's genomic DNA evenly across several immunoSEQ plates. Clones were sequenced by immunoSEQ multiplex PCR, and TCRdb holds only the in-frame ones, with some missing. The repertoire holds a few million clones, over 85% seen once, with around 0.14% in the top ten. This record comes from a study of shared clonotypes between healthy human individuals. Study as a whole: In total, the donors were two women and a few men aged 18 to 49.

This CDR3 contains 13 residues. The germline CDR1 and CDR2 sequences are ENHRY and SYGVKD. The V end was cut by 7 bases, the J end by 1 base, with 11 bases between. Overall study results and limits: Represented diversity (both genetic and exposure-history) was limited by the small number of donors. Despite large depth, rarefaction showed incomplete sorted-subset sequencing.

Sequencing used naive CD4+ T cells sorted from blood. Subset noted: CD45RA+ positively selected. The sequence derives from a man younger than 30 in good health. This chain uses TRBV10-3 with TRBJ2-7, with D unclear. Here the CDR3 reads CAITLGLSYEQYF. The CDR3 bases are TGTGCCATCACTCTTGGATTGTCCTACGAGCAGTACTTC.